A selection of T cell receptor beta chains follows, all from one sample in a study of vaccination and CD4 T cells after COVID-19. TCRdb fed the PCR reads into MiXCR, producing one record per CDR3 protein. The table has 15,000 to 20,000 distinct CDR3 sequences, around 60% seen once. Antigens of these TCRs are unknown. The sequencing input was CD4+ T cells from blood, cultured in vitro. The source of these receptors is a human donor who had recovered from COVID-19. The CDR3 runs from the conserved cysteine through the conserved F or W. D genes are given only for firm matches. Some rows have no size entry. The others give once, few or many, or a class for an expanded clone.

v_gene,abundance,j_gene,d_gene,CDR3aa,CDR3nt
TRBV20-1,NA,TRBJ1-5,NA,CSARDNAQPQHF,TGCAGTGCTAGAGATAATGCGCAGCCCCAGCATTTT
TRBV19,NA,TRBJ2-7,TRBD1,CASSGSGTGPYEQYF,TGTGCCAGTAGTGGCTCCGGGACAGGGCCCTACGAGCAGTACTTC
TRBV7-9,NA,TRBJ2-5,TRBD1,CASSYPGTGGRKTQYF,TGTGCCAGCAGCTACCCCGGGACAGGGGGTAGGAAGACCCAGTACTTC
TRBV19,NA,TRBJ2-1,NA,CASSMMAASYNEQFF,TGTGCCAGTAGTATGATGGCGGCCTCCTACAATGAGCAGTTCTTC
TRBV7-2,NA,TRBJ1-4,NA,CASSPLGDGYEKLFF,TGTGCCAGCAGCCCCTTGGGCGATGGATACGAAAAACTGTTTTTT
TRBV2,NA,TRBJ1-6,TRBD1,CASRAGTDNSPLHF,TGTGCCAGCAGGGCCGGGACAGATAATTCACCCCTCCACTTT
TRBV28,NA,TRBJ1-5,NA,CASSFSGLSQHF,TGTGCCAGCAGTTTCAGCGGGTTGTCCCAGCATTTT
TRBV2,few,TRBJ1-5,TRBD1,CASTFGQDQPQHF,TGTGCCAGCACGTTCGGACAGGATCAGCCCCAGCATTTT
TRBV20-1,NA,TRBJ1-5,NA,CSAYDQAQPQHF,TGCAGTGCATATGACCAGGCCCAGCCCCAGCATTTT
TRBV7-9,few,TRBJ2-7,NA,CASSPAGLHYEQYF,TGTGCCAGCAGCCCAGCGGGTCTCCACTACGAGCAGTACTTC
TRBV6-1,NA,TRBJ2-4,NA,CASKGGVAKNIQYF,TGTGCCAGCAAGGGGGGAGTGGCCAAAAACATTCAGTACTTC
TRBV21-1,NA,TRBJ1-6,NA,CASSNRDRSNLVNSPLHF,TGTGCCAGCAGCAACCGGGACAGATCGAACCTGGTTAATTCACCCCTCCACTTT
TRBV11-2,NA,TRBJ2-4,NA,CASSPGGGGGNKNIQYF,TGTGCCAGCAGCCCGGGCGGCGGGGGCGGGAACAAAAACATTCAGTACTTC
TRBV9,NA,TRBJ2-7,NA,CASSVADSASYEQYF,TGTGCCAGCAGCGTCGCCGACTCTGCCTCCTACGAGCAGTACTTC
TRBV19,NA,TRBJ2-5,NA,CASSIITGETQYF,TGTGCCAGTAGTATAATAACAGGGGAGACCCAGTACTTC
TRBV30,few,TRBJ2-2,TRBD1,CAWRTGTSTGELFF,TGTGCCTGGAGGACAGGGACGTCCACCGGGGAGCTGTTTTTT
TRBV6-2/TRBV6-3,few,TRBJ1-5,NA,CAVGGIYSNQPQHF,TGTGCCGTCGGGGGAATTTATAGCAATCAGCCCCAGCATTTT
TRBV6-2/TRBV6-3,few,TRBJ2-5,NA,CASSSLTGMSGGTQYF,TGTGCCAGCAGTTCGTTGACAGGGATGTCCGGGGGGACCCAGTACTTC
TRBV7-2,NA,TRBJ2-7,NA,CASSLGGGSYEQYF,TGTGCCAGCAGCTTAGGGGGTGGCTCCTACGAGCAGTACTTC
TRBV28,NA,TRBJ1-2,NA,CASSFTSGGLSSYTF,TGTGCCAGCAGTTTCACCTCCGGAGGTCTTAGCAGCTACACCTTC
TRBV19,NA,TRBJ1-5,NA,CASTLGRELDNQPQHF,TGTGCCAGTACCCTGGGAAGGGAATTGGACAATCAGCCCCAGCATTTT
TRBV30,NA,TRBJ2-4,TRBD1,CAWSRQGDVIQYF,TGTGCCTGGAGTAGGCAGGGGGACGTCATTCAGTACTTC
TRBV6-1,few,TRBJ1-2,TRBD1,CASTTWTGDGYTF,TGTGCCAGCACCACTTGGACAGGGGATGGCTACACCTTC
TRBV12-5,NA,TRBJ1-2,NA,CASGPEGGSYGYTF,TGTGCTAGTGGCCCCGAGGGAGGCTCCTATGGCTACACCTTC
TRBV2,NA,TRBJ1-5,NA,CASSGGLVGNQPQHF,TGTGCCAGCAGTGGAGGGTTAGTGGGTAATCAGCCCCAGCATTTT
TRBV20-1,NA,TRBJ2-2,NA,CSANHPDSTGELFF,TGCAGTGCTAACCACCCGGACAGCACCGGGGAGCTGTTTTTT
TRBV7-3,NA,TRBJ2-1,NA,CASSTGLGLHNEQFF,TGTGCCAGCAGCACCGGACTGGGATTACACAATGAGCAGTTCTTC
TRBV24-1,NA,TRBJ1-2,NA,CATSPAEQRYGYTF,TGTGCCACCAGTCCGGCGGAACAACGGTATGGCTACACCTTC
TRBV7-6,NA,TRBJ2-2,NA,CASSLDRSNTGELFF,TGTGCCAGCAGCTTAGACAGGTCGAACACCGGGGAGCTGTTTTTT
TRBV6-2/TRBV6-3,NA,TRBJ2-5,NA,CASSAGLQIGETQYF,TGTGCCAGCAGTGCCGGTCTCCAAATCGGGGAGACCCAGTACTTC
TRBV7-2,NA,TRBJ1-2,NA,CASSLMGDYGYTF,TGTGCCAGCAGCTTAATGGGTGACTATGGCTACACCTTC
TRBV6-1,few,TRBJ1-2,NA,CASITAVDNPYGYTF,TGTGCCAGCATCACCGCCGTCGACAATCCATATGGCTACACCTTC
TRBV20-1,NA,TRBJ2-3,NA,CSATKLDSTDTQYF,TGCAGTGCCACCAAACTAGATAGCACAGATACGCAGTATTTT
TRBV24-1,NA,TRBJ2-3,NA,CATNNNAADTQYF,TGTGCCACGAACAACAACGCGGCAGATACGCAGTATTTT
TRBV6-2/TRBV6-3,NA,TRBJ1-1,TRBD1,CASSPRDRGFSEAFF,TGTGCCAGCAGCCCCCGGGACAGGGGGTTTTCTGAAGCTTTCTTT
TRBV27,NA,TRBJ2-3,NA,CASRSRAEGDTQYF,TGTGCCAGCAGGTCCCGGGCGGAAGGGGATACGCAGTATTTT
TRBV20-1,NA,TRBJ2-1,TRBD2,CSAIRGGLNEQFF,TGCAGTGCTATACGGGGGGGCTTAAATGAGCAGTTCTTC
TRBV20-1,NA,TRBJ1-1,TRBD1,CSARRGQLNTEAFF,TGCAGTGCTAGACGGGGACAGTTGAACACTGAAGCTTTCTTT
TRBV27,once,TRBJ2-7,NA,CASSPYNKVGSYEQYF,TGTGCCAGCAGTCCCTATAACAAGGTAGGGTCCTACGAGCAGTACTTC
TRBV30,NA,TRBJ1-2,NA,CAWTTGGQGYTF,TGTGCCTGGACGACCGGGGGCCAAGGCTACACCTTC
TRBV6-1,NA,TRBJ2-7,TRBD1,CASRPGQTYEQYF,TGTGCCAGCAGGCCGGGACAGACCTACGAGCAGTACTTC
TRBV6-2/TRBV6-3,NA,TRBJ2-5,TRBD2,CASKPSGLQETQYF,TGTGCCAGCAAGCCTAGCGGACTCCAAGAGACCCAGTACTTC
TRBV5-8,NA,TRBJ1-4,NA,CASSRGVATNEKLFF,TGTGCCAGCAGCCGCGGAGTTGCAACTAATGAAAAACTGTTTTTT
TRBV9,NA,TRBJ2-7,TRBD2,CASSVSGASGIYEQYF,TGTGCCAGCAGCGTTTCGGGCGCTAGCGGAATCTACGAGCAGTACTTC
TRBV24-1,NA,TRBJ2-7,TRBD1,CATSDSGGANDEQYF,TGTGCCACCAGTGACTCAGGGGGCGCAAACGACGAGCAGTACTTC
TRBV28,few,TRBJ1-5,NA,CASLGGYSNQPQHF,TGTGCCAGCCTAGGGGGTTATAGCAATCAGCCCCAGCATTTT
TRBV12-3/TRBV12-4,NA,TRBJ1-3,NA,CASSRGVSGNTIYF,TGTGCCAGCAGTAGGGGTGTCTCTGGAAACACCATATATTTT
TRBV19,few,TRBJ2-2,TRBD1,CASSTTGGLTGELFF,TGTGCCAGTAGTACGACAGGGGGCTTAACCGGGGAGCTGTTTTTT
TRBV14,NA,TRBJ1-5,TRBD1,CASSLQGLSQPQHF,TGTGCCAGCAGCCTACAGGGGCTCAGCCAGCCCCAGCATTTT
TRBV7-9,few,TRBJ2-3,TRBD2,CASSLGLAGGTDTQYF,TGTGCCAGCAGCTTGGGACTAGCGGGAGGCACAGATACGCAGTATTTT
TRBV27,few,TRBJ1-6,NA,CAIGQYNSPLHF,TGTGCCATCGGACAGTATAATTCACCCCTCCACTTT
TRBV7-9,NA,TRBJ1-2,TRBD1,CASSGENRGREGYTF,TGTGCCAGCAGCGGCGAAAACAGGGGGCGCGAGGGCTACACCTTC
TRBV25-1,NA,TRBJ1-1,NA,CASSDRLGDTEAFF,TGTGCCAGCAGTGATCGACTGGGGGACACTGAAGCTTTCTTT
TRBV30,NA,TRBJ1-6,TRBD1,CAWSVLRTGTDNSPLHF,TGTGCCTGGAGTGTACTACGCACCGGGACAGATAATTCACCCCTCCACTTT
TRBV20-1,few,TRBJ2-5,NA,CSARDRARRETQYF,TGCAGTGCTAGAGATCGAGCTAGGAGGGAGACCCAGTACTTC
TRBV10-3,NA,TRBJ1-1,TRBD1,CAISESRQGKTEAFF,TGTGCCATCAGTGAGTCCCGACAGGGGAAAACTGAAGCTTTCTTT